This T cell receptor (beta chain) was sequenced in a study of human T cells and chemical hapten exposure. Described time point: patch test 3, about 24 weeks after DPC sensitization. This sample's treatment: therapeutic diphenylcyclopropenone sensitization with weekly scalp DPC. The CDR3 is 15 amino acids. From germline, CDR1 is ENHRY and CDR2 SYGVKD. Trimming pared 0 bases from V and 5 bases from J, leaving 10 bases between. TCRdb used MiXCR to reprocess the RACE reads, holding one entry per CDR3 protein. The repertoire holds over 100,000 distinct CDR3 sequences, around 11% seen once, with roughly 2.3% in the top ten.

The sample here was whole blood, taken in connection with sensitization to the hapten diphenylcyclopropenone (DPC). This sequence was found in a woman between 45 and 65 years old with alopecia areata. Some clones in this sample may be carry-over from other donors' samples. V gene TRBV10-3 combines with J gene TRBJ1-4; the D gene is possibly TRBD1 (6 bases). The CDR3 nucleotides are TGTGCCATCAGTGAGTCTGGGCAGGGGAATGAAAAACTGTTTTTT. Encoded protein: CAISESGQGNEKLFF.